This T cell receptor beta chain was retrieved from a study of early T cells in non-severe SARS-CoV-2 infection. Study context: Investigators sequenced bulk RNA drawn from unsorted whole blood, and chains remained unpaired.

Study outcomes and limitations: VDJdb-based annotation leaned toward anti-spike CD8 responses and missed private and CD4 specificities.

Individual cDNA molecules received unique molecular identifiers. TCRdb re-analysed the 5' RACE reads in MiXCR, keeping a single row per CDR3 protein. The sample has 60,000 to 75,000 distinct CDR3 sequences; approximately 12% are singletons. The CDR3 extends over 13 amino acids. The germline V gene has CDR1 DFQATT and CDR2 SNEGSKA (reference sequence). V was trimmed by 6 bases and J by 5 bases, leaving 14 bases between them. This clonotype appeared many times. The antigen is not known. The sample taken for sequencing was whole blood. J is TRBJ2-1 and V is TRBV20-1; tentatively, D is TRBD2 (5 bases). The sequence was collected from an adult who was a healthcare worker with PCR-confirmed SARS-CoV-2 infection or an uninfected control (not recorded which). CDR3 in DNA: TGCAGTGCACCACGGGGTTCCGACAATGAGCAGTTCTTC. This gives the protein CSAPRGSDNEQFF.